This T cell receptor (beta chain) originates from a study of blood T cell repertoires in COVID-19. The wider study: Samples came from the United States, Italy and Spain, spanning acute and convalescent COVID-19. In each case, the material was cDNA or gDNA derived from T cells, B-cell-depleted T cells, or PBMCs.

Assay used: immunoSEQ multiplex PCR; TCRdb lists only in-frame clones, some missing. The sample records approximately 100,000 clones, roughly 80% being singletons. Looked up from germline, CDR1 is SGHTA and CDR2 is FQGNSA. V lost 5 bases, J lost 8 bases, and 15 bases lay in between. The CDR3 sequence is 13 residues long. Material for sequencing was peripheral blood. The sequence came from an elderly woman with active or convalescent COVID-19. This chain links TRBV7-2 with TRBJ1-2, with D possibly TRBD1 on 6 matching bases. As DNA, the CDR3 is TGTGCCAGCAGCCCCGGACAGAAATTGGGCTACACCTTC. Translated, it gives CASSPGQKLGYTF.